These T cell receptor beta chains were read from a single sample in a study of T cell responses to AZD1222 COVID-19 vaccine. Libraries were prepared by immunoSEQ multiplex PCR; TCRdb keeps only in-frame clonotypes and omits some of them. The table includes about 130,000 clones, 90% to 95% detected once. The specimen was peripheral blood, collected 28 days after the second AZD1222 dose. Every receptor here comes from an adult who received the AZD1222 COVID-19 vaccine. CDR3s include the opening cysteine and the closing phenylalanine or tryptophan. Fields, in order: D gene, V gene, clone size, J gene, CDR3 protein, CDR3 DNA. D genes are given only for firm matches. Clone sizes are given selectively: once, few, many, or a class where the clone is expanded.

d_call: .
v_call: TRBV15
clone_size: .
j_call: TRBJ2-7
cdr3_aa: CATCLYEQYF
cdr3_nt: TGTGCCACCTGCCTGTACGAGCAGTACTTC

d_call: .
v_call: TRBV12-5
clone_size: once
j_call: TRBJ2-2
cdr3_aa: CASGAKDTWTGELFF
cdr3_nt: TGTGCTAGTGGTGCTAAGGACACCTGGACCGGGGAGCTGTTTTTT

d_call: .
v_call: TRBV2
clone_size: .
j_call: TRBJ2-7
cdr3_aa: CASSEASLGRRSSYEQYF
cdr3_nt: TGTGCCAGCAGTGAAGCAAGTCTGGGCAGGAGGAGCTCCTACGAGCAGTACTTC

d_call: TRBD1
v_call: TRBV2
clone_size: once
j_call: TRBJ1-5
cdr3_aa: CASREATGRNQPQHF
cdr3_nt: TGTGCCAGCAGGGAGGCGACAGGGCGGAATCAGCCCCAGCATTTT

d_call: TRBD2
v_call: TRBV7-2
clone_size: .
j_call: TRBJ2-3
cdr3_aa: CASSYQTSGGITDTQYF
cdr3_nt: TGTGCCAGCAGCTACCAGACTAGCGGGGGGATCACAGATACGCAGTATTTT

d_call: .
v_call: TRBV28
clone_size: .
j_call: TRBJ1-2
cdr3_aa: CASSLGGWTSYGYTF
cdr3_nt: TGTGCCAGCAGTTTAGGAGGCTGGACAAGCTATGGCTACACCTTC

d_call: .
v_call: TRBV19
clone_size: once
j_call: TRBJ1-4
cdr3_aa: CASSRVTRHEKLFF
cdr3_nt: TGTGCCAGTAGCAGAGTCACGAGGCATGAAAAACTGTTTTTT

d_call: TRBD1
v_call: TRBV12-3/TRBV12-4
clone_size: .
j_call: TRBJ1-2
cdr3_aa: CASSQRGRYTF
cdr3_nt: TGTGCCAGCAGCCAAAGGGGGCGCTACACCTTC

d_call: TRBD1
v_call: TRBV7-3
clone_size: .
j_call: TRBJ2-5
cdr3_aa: CASSPAGTGQETQYF
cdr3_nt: TGTGCCAGCAGCCCAGCCGGGACAGGCCAAGAGACCCAGTACTTC

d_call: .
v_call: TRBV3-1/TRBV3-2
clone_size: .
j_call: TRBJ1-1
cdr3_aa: CASSQEPAGGTEAFF
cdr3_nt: TGTGCCAGCAGCCAAGAGCCAGCCGGGGGCACTGAAGCTTTCTTT

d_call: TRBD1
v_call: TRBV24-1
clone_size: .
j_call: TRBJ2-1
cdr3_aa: CATSDRRDRVRNEQFF
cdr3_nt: TGTGCCACCAGTGATCGCCGGGACAGGGTGCGCAATGAGCAGTTCTTC

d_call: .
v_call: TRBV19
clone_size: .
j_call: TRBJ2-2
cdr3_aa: CASSSQGWTNTGELFF
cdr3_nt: TGTGCCAGTAGTAGTCAGGGTTGGACGAACACCGGGGAGCTGTTTTTT

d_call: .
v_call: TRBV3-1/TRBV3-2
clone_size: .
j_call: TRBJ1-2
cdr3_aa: CASSQDGGGSRGYTF
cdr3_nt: TGTGCCAGCAGCCAAGATGGTGGGGGCTCTCGGGGCTACACCTTC

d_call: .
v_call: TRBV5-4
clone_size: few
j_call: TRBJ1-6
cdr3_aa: CASSRGHTDSPLHF
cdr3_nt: TGTGCCAGCAGCCGGGGACACACAGATTCACCCCTCCACTTT

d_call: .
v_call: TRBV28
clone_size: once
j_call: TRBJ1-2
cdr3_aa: CASSLRVNYGYTF
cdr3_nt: TGTGCCAGCAGTCTCCGGGTTAACTATGGCTACACCTTC

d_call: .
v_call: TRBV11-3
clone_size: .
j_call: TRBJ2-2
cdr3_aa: CASSLGDNTGAGELFF
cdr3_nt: TGTGCCAGCAGCCTGGGGGACAACACGGGTGCCGGGGAGCTGTTTTTT

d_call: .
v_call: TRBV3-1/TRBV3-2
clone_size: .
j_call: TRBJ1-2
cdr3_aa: CASSQDLGYGYTF
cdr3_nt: TGTGCCAGCAGCCAAGATCTCGGCTATGGCTACACCTTC

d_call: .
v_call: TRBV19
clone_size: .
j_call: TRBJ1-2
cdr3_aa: CASVGQKTNYGYTF
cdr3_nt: TGTGCCAGTGTAGGACAGAAGACTAACTATGGCTACACCTTC

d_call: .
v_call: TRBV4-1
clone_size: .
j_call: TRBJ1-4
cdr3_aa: CASSQPDSNYEKLFF
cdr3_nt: TGCGCCAGCAGCCAGCCGGATAGTAATTATGAAAAACTGTTTTTT

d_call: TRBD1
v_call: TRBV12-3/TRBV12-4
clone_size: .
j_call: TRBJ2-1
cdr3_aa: CASSLGGTAEQFF
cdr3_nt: TGTGCCAGCAGTTTGGGTGGGACAGCTGAGCAGTTCTTC

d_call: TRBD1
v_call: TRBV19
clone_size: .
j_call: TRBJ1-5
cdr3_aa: CASSSTGTQPQHF
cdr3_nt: TGTGCCAGTAGTTCGACAGGGACTCAGCCCCAGCATTTT

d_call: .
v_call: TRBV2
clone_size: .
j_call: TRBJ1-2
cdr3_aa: CASSDRDLGGYTF
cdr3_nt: TGTGCCAGCAGCGACCGGGACCTAGGGGGCTACACCTTC

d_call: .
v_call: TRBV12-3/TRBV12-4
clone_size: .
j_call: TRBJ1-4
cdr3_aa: CASRPQAGEKLFF
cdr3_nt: TGTGCCAGCAGGCCTCAAGCGGGTGAAAAACTGTTTTTT

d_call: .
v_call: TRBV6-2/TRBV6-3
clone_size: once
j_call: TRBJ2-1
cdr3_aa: CASSYTIDRNELGNEQFF
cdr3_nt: TGTGCCAGCAGTTACACCATTGACAGAAATGAGCTGGGCAATGAGCAGTTCTTC

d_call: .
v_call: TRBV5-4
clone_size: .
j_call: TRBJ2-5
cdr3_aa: CASSFRGQETQYF
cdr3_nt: TGTGCCAGCAGCTTTCGGGGCCAGGAGACCCAGTACTTC

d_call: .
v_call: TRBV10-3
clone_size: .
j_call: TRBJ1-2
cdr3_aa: CAISDGAYGYTF
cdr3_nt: TGTGCCATCAGTGACGGAGCTTATGGCTACACCTTC

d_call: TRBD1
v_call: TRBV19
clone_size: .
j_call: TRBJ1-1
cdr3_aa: CASSWTGRAFF
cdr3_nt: TGTGCCAGTAGTTGGACAGGGAGAGCTTTCTTT

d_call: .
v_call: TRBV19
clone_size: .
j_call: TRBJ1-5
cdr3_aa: CASSWGSNQPQHF
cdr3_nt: TGTGCCAGTAGTTGGGGTAGCAATCAGCCCCAGCATTTT

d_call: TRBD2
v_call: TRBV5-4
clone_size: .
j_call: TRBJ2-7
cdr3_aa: CASSHNQRGSYEQYF
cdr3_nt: TGTGCCAGCAGCCACAATCAGCGGGGGAGCTACGAGCAGTACTTC

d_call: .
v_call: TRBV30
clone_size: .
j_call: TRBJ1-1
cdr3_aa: CAWSILRLNTEAFF
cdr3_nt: TGTGCCTGGAGTATTTTGAGATTGAACACTGAAGCTTTCTTT

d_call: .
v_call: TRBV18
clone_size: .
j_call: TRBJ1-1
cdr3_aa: CASSLIQATEAFF
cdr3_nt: TGTGCCAGCTCACTTATCCAGGCCACTGAAGCTTTCTTT

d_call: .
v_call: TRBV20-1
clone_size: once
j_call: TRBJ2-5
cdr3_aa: CSASLRGETQYF
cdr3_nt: TGCAGTGCTAGTCTCAGGGGCGAGACCCAGTACTTC

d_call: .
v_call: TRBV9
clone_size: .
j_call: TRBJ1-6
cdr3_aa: CASSVGGGLSYNSPLHF
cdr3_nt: TGTGCCAGCAGCGTAGGCGGGGGGCTATCCTATAATTCACCCCTCCACTTT

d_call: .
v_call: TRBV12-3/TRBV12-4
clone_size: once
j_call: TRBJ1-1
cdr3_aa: CASRQQENTEAFF
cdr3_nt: TGTGCCAGCAGGCAACAGGAGAACACTGAAGCTTTCTTT

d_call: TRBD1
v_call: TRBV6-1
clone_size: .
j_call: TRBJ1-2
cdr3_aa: CASSESQGAGYGYTF
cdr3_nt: TGTGCCAGCAGTGAATCTCAGGGGGCCGGTTATGGCTACACCTTC

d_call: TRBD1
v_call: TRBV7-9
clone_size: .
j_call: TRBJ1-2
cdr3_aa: CASSPGQGSHGYTF
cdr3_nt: TGTGCCAGCAGCCCCGGACAGGGAAGCCATGGCTACACCTTC